The 24 T cell receptor beta chains reported below all come from one sample, sequenced in a study of beta chain features in type 1 diabetes. Expressed TCRB transcripts were sequenced after all isolated RNA was converted to cDNA. The repertoire was sequenced with immunoSEQ multiplex PCR; TCRdb's copy has only in-frame clones and lacks some. Of more than 350,000 clones detected, 11% appear once; the ten largest clones hold more than 0.045%. Input material: naive CD4+ T cells from blood. The receptors stem from a woman between 18 and 29 years old in good health.

The rearrangement joins TRBV29-1 to TRBJ1-5; D perhaps matches TRBD1 (6 bases). This CDR3 has 12 amino acids. Germline-derived CDR1 and CDR2 are SQVTM and ANQGSEA. V was trimmed by 6 bases and J by 8 bases, leaving 14 bases between them. CDR3 protein: CSVGTPWEPQHF. The CDR3 nucleotides read TGCAGCGTGGGGACACCTTGGGAGCCCCAGCATTTT.

This clone was seen ten or more times. The gene calls are TRBV30 and TRBJ2-1, with D unresolved. The V and J ends lost 0 bases and 2 bases respectively, with 11 bases between them. Germline V lookup: CDR1 GTSNPN, CDR2 SVGIG (reference sequence). CDR3 length: 15 residues. Written as DNA, the CDR3 is TGTGCCTGGAGTGTCACCAAACAAGCCTACAATGAGCAGTTCTTC. Translated: CAWSVTKQAYNEQFF.

V usage is TRBV7-6 and J usage is TRBJ2-6, with a possible D match to TRBD1 (6 bases). Germline values: CDR1 SGHVS, CDR2 FNYEAQ. The CDR3 extends over 20 amino acids. V was trimmed by 2 bases and J by 0 bases, leaving 20 bases between them. The chain's CDR3 is CASSLYPQGQALSGANVLTF. DNA of the CDR3: TGTGCCAGCAGCTTATATCCCCAGGGGCAGGCCCTCTCTGGGGCCAACGTCCTGACTTTC. Complete variable domain (other parts from reference TRBV7-6 and TRBJ2-6): GAGVSQSPRYKVTKRGQDVALRCDPISGHVSLYWYRQALGQGPEFLTYFNYEAQQDKSGLPNDRFSAERPEGSISTLTIQRTEQRDSAMYRCASSLYPQGQALSGANVLTFGAGSRLTVL.

This clone was observed a handful of times. The chain combines TRBV14 with TRBJ2-4; D may be TRBD1 or TRBD2 (5 bases each). CDR1 and CDR2 (germline): SGHDN, FVKESK. The CDR3 is made up of 13 amino acids. V lost 0 bases and J 11 bases, leaving 11 bases between the germline ends. This CDR3 reads CASSQDGAAFQYF. CDR3 in DNA: TGTGCCAGCAGCCAAGACGGGGCAGCGTTTCAGTACTTC.

In this sample, this clone turned up a few times. V and J are TRBV7-2 and TRBJ2-7; the match to TRBD2 covers 7 bases. J was trimmed by 2 bases and V by 1 base; bases with no gene match: 5. The CDR3 covers 15 residues. Looked up from germline, CDR1 is SGHTA and CDR2 is FQGNSA. The CDR3 reads CASSLVGGRTYEQYF. CDR3 nucleotide sequence: TGTGCCAGCAGCTTAGTGGGCGGGAGAACCTACGAGCAGTACTTC. Variable domain in full (rest from reference TRBV7-2 and TRBJ2-7): GAGVSQSPSNKVTEKGKDVELRCDPISGHTALYWYRQSLGQGLEFLIYFQGNSAPDKSGLPSDRFSAERTGGSVSTLTIQRTQQEDSAVYLCASSLVGGRTYEQYFGPGTRLTVT.

The gene calls are TRBV4-1 and TRBJ2-1; the match to TRBD1 covers 9 bases. Germline CDR1 reads MGHRA; CDR2 reads YSYEKL. The CDR3 has 15 residues. After removal of 4 bases from V and 6 bases from J, the junction contained 7 bases not matched to a gene. CDR3 protein: CASSRPGQGGNEQFF. The CDR3 region has the DNA TGCGCCAGCAGCCGCCCGGGACAGGGAGGCAATGAGCAGTTCTTC.

This clone has only a few counts. The chain joins TRBV18 to TRBJ2-7; D possibly matches TRBD1 or TRBD2 (5 bases each). Trimming took 3 bases from V and 0 from J, leaving 9 bases between them. In germline, CDR1 is KGHSH, CDR2 LQKENI. CDR3 length: 14 residues. CDR3 bases: TGTGCCAGCTCACCCCCGGGGCTCTCCTACGAGCAGTACGTC. It is translated as CASSPPGLSYEQYV.

CDR3: CASSQERRGVGQFF. The CDR3 DNA reads TGTGCCAGCAGCCAAGAACGGCGGGGGGTCGGACAGTTCTTC. The chain employs TRBV4-2 and TRBJ2-1, with 8 positions matching TRBD2. The V gene end was trimmed by 0 bases and the J gene end by 13 bases; junction bases not matched to a gene: 8. Germline V gives CDR1 LGHNA, CDR2 YNFKEQ. The CDR3 is 14 amino acids.

This clone has just a few counts. The chain has TRBV9 and TRBJ2-5, with 10 bases aligning to TRBD2. In germline, CDR1 is SGDLS, CDR2 YYNGEE. Trimming took 4 bases from V and 4 from J; bases not matched to a gene: 7. The CDR3 extends over 15 amino acids. The DNA for the CDR3 is TGTGCCAGCAGCTCGCGGACTAGCGGCTTAGAGACCCAGTACTTC. This encodes CASSSRTSGLETQYF.

The chain links TRBV10-3 to TRBJ1-1; D is perhaps TRBD1 (5 bases). Germline values: CDR1 ENHRY, CDR2 SYGVKD. V gave up 8 bases and J gave up 2 bases, with 9 bases separating them. The CDR3 has 12 amino acids. The CDR3 sequence: CAISRTNTEAFF. The CDR3 nucleotides are TGTGCCATCTCCAGGACAAACACTGAAGCTTTCTTT.

This clone was detected only a few times. This rearrangement joins TRBV7-9 to TRBJ2-3, with 13 bases aligning to TRBD2. V lost 6 bases and J lost 10; bases outside the gene matches: 10. The CDR3 length is 15 residues. The germline gives CDR1 SEHNR, CDR2 FQNEAQ (reference sequence). CDR3 coding DNA: TGTGCCAGCAGTCCAACCGGGACTAGCGGGGTTTCGCAGTATTTT. Amino acids: CASSPTGTSGVSQYF.

This clone has a handful of counts. V usage is TRBV18 and J usage is TRBJ2-1, with TRBD2 matching 9 bases. V lost 3 bases, J lost 3 bases, and 9 bases stayed unmatched. This CDR3 is 17 amino acids long. Per the germline V gene, CDR1 is KGHSH and CDR2 is LQKENI. The CDR3 spells CASSPSFSGSYYNEQFF. The CDR3 coding sequence is TGTGCCAGCTCACCGTCCTTTAGCGGGAGCTACTACAATGAGCAGTTCTTC.

This clone was picked up a small number of times. This sequence joins TRBV6-6 and TRBJ2-7; D perhaps matches TRBD1 (5 bases). The V gene's germline CDR1 is MNHNY and CDR2 SVGAGI (reference sequence). Trimming removed 5 bases from V and 4 bases from J, with 12 bases in between. The CDR3 is 13 residues long. For the CDR3, the DNA is TGTGCCAGCAGTATTGGACAAGTATACGAGCAGTACTTC. This gives the protein CASSIGQVYEQYF.

The chain uses TRBV28 and TRBJ1-1; 7 bases fit TRBD1. CDR1 and CDR2 from the germline V gene are MDHEN and SYDVKM. CDR3 length: 14 amino acids. The junction had 9 bases not matched to a gene; V was cut back by 7 bases and J by 4 bases. Here the CDR3 DNA reads TGTGCCAGCATCCTCGACAGGGTGGGCACTGAAGCTTTCTTT. Amino acid sequence: CASILDRVGTEAFF.

A few counts support this clone. V is TRBV19 and J is TRBJ2-1; 9 bases are a match to TRBD2. The CDR3 spans 14 residues. CDR1 and CDR2 (germline): LNHDA, SQIVND (reference sequence). CDR3 region: CAIDGREGRNEQFF. In DNA form, the CDR3 reads TGTGCGATAGATGGGCGGGAGGGCCGGAATGAGCAGTTCTTC.

The rearrangement joins TRBV11-2 to TRBJ1-5, with D perhaps TRBD1 (6 bases). Germline CDR1 SGHAT, CDR2 FQNNGV. This CDR3 spans 13 amino acids. V dropped 5 bases and J dropped 6 bases, with 11 bases sitting between them. CDR3 nucleotide sequence: TGTGCCAGCAGCCAACAGGGAGGTCAGCCCCAGCATTTT. Translation: CASSQQGGQPQHF.

This clone came up a few times. V and J are TRBV27 and TRBJ1-2; D gene ambiguous. This CDR3 spans 14 amino acids. The germline V and J ends were trimmed by 6 bases and 8 bases, with 19 bases remaining between them. The germline V gene has CDR1 MNHEY and CDR2 SMNVEV (reference sequence). CDR3 in DNA: TGTGCCAGCAGGCCCAGTGCGGGGAATCGCGGCTACACCTTC. Its translation is CASRPSAGNRGYTF.

Only a few counts were recorded for this clone. The genes are TRBV27 and TRBJ2-5; TRBD2 is a possible D gene (6 bases). The germline gives CDR1 MNHEY, CDR2 SMNVEV (reference sequence). V lost 0 bases and J lost 9, with 20 bases in between. There are 16 residues in the CDR3. DNA for the CDR3: TGTGCCAGCAGTTTATCGGTCGTGGCAGGATGGGGGGCCCAGTACTTC. Translated: CASSLSVVAGWGAQYF.

This clone was detected only a few times. Additional DNA sequences in this sample encode the identical CDR3. The rearrangement joins TRBV18 to TRBJ2-1; D unclear. V dropped 1 base and J dropped 0 bases, with 4 bases sitting between them. The CDR3 is made up of 14 amino acids. CDR1 is KGHSH and CDR2 is LQKENI in the germline V gene. CDR3 region: CASSPQGSYNEQFF. In DNA form, the CDR3 reads TGTGCCAGCTCACCACAGGGCTCCTACAATGAGCAGTTCTTC.

The V gene is TRBV11-3, the J gene TRBJ2-1; possibly TRBD2 for D (5 bases). CDR1 is SGHNT and CDR2 is YENEEA in the germline V gene. V lost 1 base, J lost 8 bases, and 15 bases lay in between. This CDR3 spans 15 amino acids. CDR3 in DNA: TGTGCCAGCAGCTTAGGACTATCCTACAATTATGAGCAGTTCTTC. Amino acid sequence: CASSLGLSYNYEQFF.

This clone was seen a few times. V gene TRBV5-1 combines with J gene TRBJ1-1; weak D call: TRBD1 (6 bases). Trimming pared 4 bases from V and 7 bases from J, leaving 17 bases between. This CDR3 comprises 14 residues. Germline lookup yields CDR1 SGHRS and CDR2 YFSETQ. CDR3 region: CASSLQGWNNEAFF. The CDR3 DNA reads TGCGCCAGCAGCCTCCAGGGGTGGAATAATGAAGCTTTCTTT. Full variable domain (outside the CDR3, taken from reference TRBV5-1 and TRBJ1-1): KAGVTQTPRYLIKTRGQQVTLSCSPISGHRSVSWYQQTPGQGLQFLFEYFSETQRNKGNFPGRFSGRQFSNSRSEMNVSTLELGDSALYLCASSLQGWNNEAFFGQGTRLTVV.

The rearrangement joins TRBV30 to TRBJ1-1; D not resolved. This CDR3 is 14 amino acids long. The V and J ends lost 7 bases and 1 base respectively, with 16 bases between them. From germline, CDR1 is GTSNPN and CDR2 SVGIG (reference sequence). CDR3 nucleotides: TGTGCCTCACAAAAAGGACGGTGGAACACTGAAGCTTTCTTT. This encodes CASQKGRWNTEAFF.

The sample holds a few counts of this clone. V and J are TRBV27 and TRBJ2-7; D remains ambiguous. CDR1 is MNHEY and CDR2 is SMNVEV in the germline V gene (reference sequence). Trimming took 8 bases from V and 0 from J, leaving 11 bases between them. This CDR3 has 13 residues. CDR3 protein: CASSKEYSYEQYF. The CDR3 DNA is TGTGCCAGCTCCAAGGAGTACTCCTACGAGCAGTACTTC.

This clone was counted only a few times. The rearrangement links TRBV29-1 to TRBJ2-3, with D unclear. Germline V lookup: CDR1 SQVTM, CDR2 ANQGSEA. CDR3 size: 13 residues. V lost 5 bases and J lost 0, with 9 bases in between. The CDR3 nucleotides read TGCAGCGTTCTGAAGCCTAGCACAGATACGCAGTATTTT. This translates into CSVLKPSTDTQYF.